The 18 T cell receptor beta chains below were found in one sample sequenced in a study of blood T cell repertoires in COVID-19. The assay was immunoSEQ multiplex PCR, and TCRdb's table has in-frame clones only and misses some. The sample lists roughly 160,000 clones, about 88% occurring once. The sequencing input was peripheral blood. These TCRs come from a man in his sixties with COVID-19, enrolled during active disease.

J is TRBJ1-1 and V is TRBV7-8, with 7 bases identical to TRBD1. The V segment lost 5 bases and the J segment 5 bases; nucleotides outside the gene matches: 2. CDR1 is SGHVS and CDR2 is FQNEAQ in the germline V gene. This CDR3 is 12 amino acids long. CDR3 nucleotides: TGTGCCAGCAGCCTCAGGGGGACTGAAGCTTTCTTT. Its protein is CASSLRGTEAFF.

The genes are TRBV5-8 and TRBJ2-5; 7 nucleotides match TRBD1. The trim removed 4 bases at V and 0 bases at J, leaving 9 bases unmatched. The CDR3 has 16 residues. The V gene's germline CDR1 is SGHTS and CDR2 YDEGEE. The CDR3: CASSLGDSRYQETQYF. The CDR3 DNA reads TGTGCCAGCAGCCTAGGGGACAGTAGGTACCAAGAGACCCAGTACTTC.

V is TRBV7-3 and J is TRBJ2-1; D might be TRBD1 (6 bases). Trimming left V 1 base short and J 5 bases short, with 12 bases between. This CDR3 contains 15 residues. The germline V gene has CDR1 SGHTA and CDR2 FQGTGA. This CDR3 is CASSLMSGGHNEQFF. The CDR3 DNA is TGTGCCAGCAGCTTAATGAGTGGGGGCCACAATGAGCAGTTCTTC.

The V gene is TRBV29-1, the J gene TRBJ2-1; 11 bases agree with TRBD2. The CDR3 consists of 16 residues. V was pared by 3 bases and J by 7 bases, with 11 bases of the junction left unmatched. The germline CDR1 and CDR2 sequences are SQVTM and ANQGSEA. CDR3: CSVDAGSGRARNEQFF. The CDR3 DNA follows: TGCAGCGTTGACGCGGGTAGCGGGAGGGCCCGAAATGAGCAGTTCTTC.

CDR3: CASSLGGTANQPQHF. In DNA form, the CDR3 reads TGTGCCAGCAGCTTAGGAGGCACCGCCAATCAGCCCCAGCATTTT. The rearrangement links TRBV7-8 to TRBJ1-5; D gene unclear. Trimming removed 1 base at V and 3 bases at J, with 10 bases between. CDR3 size: 15 residues. Germline loops: CDR1 SGHVS, CDR2 FQNEAQ.

This chain joins TRBV5-1 and TRBJ2-1; 9 positions agree with TRBD2. The trim removed 4 bases at V and 6 bases at J, leaving 5 bases unmatched. This CDR3 is built from 14 residues. Per germline, CDR1 SGHRS and CDR2 YFSETQ. Written as DNA, the CDR3 is TGCGCCAGCAGCAACGGACTAGCGCGCAATGAGCAGTTCTTC. Translated, it gives CASSNGLARNEQFF.

The rearrangement joins TRBV7-2 to TRBJ2-3; 11 bases line up with TRBD2. CDR1 is SGHTA and CDR2 is FQGNSA in the germline V gene. V lost 6 bases to trimming and J lost 2 bases; unmatched junction nucleotides: 1. The CDR3 runs to 14 residues. The CDR3 DNA reads as TGTGCCAGCAGTAGCGGGAGGGACACAGATACGCAGTATTTT. Its protein is CASSSGRDTDTQYF.

The chain joins TRBV7-8 to TRBJ1-3; D not certain. V lost 6 bases and J lost 1, with 13 bases in between. This CDR3 is 15 amino acids long. The germline V gene has CDR1 SGHVS and CDR2 FQNEAQ. The CDR3 DNA reads TGTGCCAGCAGTTCTCCTCGGGGATCTGGAAACACCATATATTTT. Its protein product is CASSSPRGSGNTIYF.

The chain links TRBV24-1 to TRBJ2-2; weak D call: TRBD1 (6 bases). In germline, CDR1 is KGHDR, CDR2 SFDVKD. This CDR3 contains 15 residues. V was pared by 5 bases and J by 7 bases, with 16 bases between. The CDR3 nucleotides read TGTGCCACCAGTGTAACAGGGCTGCAGAACGGGGAGCTGTTTTTT. Translation gives CATSVTGLQNGELFF.

The chain carries TRBV7-2 and TRBJ1-1; D is perhaps TRBD1 (5 bases). With 5 bases removed from V and 0 bases from J, the gap between germline ends came to 13 bases. CDR1 is SGHTA and CDR2 is FQGNSA in the germline V gene. The CDR3 totals 15 residues. CDR3: CASSTRTTMNTEAFF. CDR3 bases: TGTGCCAGCAGCACCCGGACAACCATGAACACTGAAGCTTTCTTT.

The genes are TRBV12-3 or TRBV12-4 and TRBJ2-2, with 7 nucleotides matching TRBD1. The CDR3 sequence is 13 residues long. V was clipped by 7 bases and J by 6 bases; unmatched bases: 5. Written as DNA, the CDR3 is TGTGCCAGCAACCGACAGGGCTCCGGGGAGCTGTTTTTT. It codes for CASNRQGSGELFF.

Only one count was recorded for this clone. This chain uses TRBV14 with TRBJ2-3, with a weak D call TRBD2 (7 bases). The CDR3 runs to 17 residues. Trimming cost V 4 bases and J 0 bases, with 17 bases left between them. Germline CDR1 reads SGHDN; CDR2 reads FVKESK. The CDR3 DNA follows: TGTGCCAGCAGCCGAGACCGCGGGGGCCCTAGCACAGATACGCAGTATTTT. Translation gives CASSRDRGGPSTDTQYF.

The CDR3, as DNA: TGTGCCAGCAGTAGGATACACGCTGGAGCCGAGCAGTACTTC. Its translation is CASSRIHAGAEQYF. This chain links TRBV2 with TRBJ2-7; unclear D gene. V lost 5 bases and J lost 6, with 17 bases in between. Per germline, CDR1 SNHLY and CDR2 FYNNEI. This CDR3 is 14 amino acids long. The full variable domain, with the rest looked up from reference TRBV2 and TRBJ2-7, is EPEVTQTPSHQVTQMGQEVILRCVPISNHLYFYWYRQILGQKVEFLVSFYNNEISEKSEIFDDQFSVERPDGSNFTLKIRSTKLEDSAMYFCASSRIHAGAEQYFGPGTRLTVT.

This rearrangement joins TRBV9 to TRBJ1-6; TRBD1 matches 7 bases. The CDR3 has 16 residues. V lost 3 bases and J lost 9; bases outside the gene matches: 12. Germline assignment: CDR1 SGDLS and CDR2 YYNGEE. The DNA for the CDR3 is TGTGCCAGCAGCGCCCACGACAGGGCGAGTAGTTCACCCCTCCACTTT. Residues: CASSAHDRASSSPLHF.

As for this clone: The junction does not match germline at one end; this may be a read error. V and J are TRBV3-1 (or the pseudogene TRBV3-2) and TRBJ1-2; the match to TRBD1 covers 9 bases. This CDR3 is 16 amino acids long. Per germline, CDR1 LGHDT and CDR2 YNNKEL (reference sequence). CDR3 in amino acids: CASSHLTGGASYGYIF. As DNA, the CDR3 is TGTGCCAGCAGCCATCTTACAGGGGGCGCAAGCTATGGCTACATCTTC.

V gene TRBV10-2 combines with J gene TRBJ1-2; a weak D match, TRBD1 (6 bases). The CDR3 spans 17 residues. The V end was cut by 0 bases, the J end by 2 bases, with 16 bases between. Germline V CDR1 and CDR2: WSHSY, SAAADI. CDR3 DNA: TGCGCCAGCAGTGAGTCTTTCCCAGGGGAAGCGAACTATGGCTACACCTTC. Translating gives CASSESFPGEANYGYTF.

Comment on this clone: Relative to the germline gene, one junction end is altered; a read error may explain this. The V call is TRBV7-2, the J call TRBJ2-1; TRBD2 matches 9 bases. Per the germline V gene, CDR1 is SGHTA and CDR2 is FQGNSA. This CDR3 has 15 amino acids. The CDR3 sequence is CASSLASGVYNEQFF. CDR3 DNA sequence: TGTGCCAGCAGCCTAGCTAGCGGGGTATACAATGAGCAGTTCTTC. Full variable domain (remainder filled in from reference TRBV7-2 and TRBJ2-1): GAGVSQSPSNKVTEKGKDVELRCDPISGHTALYWYRQSLGQGLEFLIYFQGNSAPDKSGLPSDRFSAERTGGSVSTLTIQRTQQEDSAVYLCASSLASGVYNEQFFGPGTRLTVL.

The chain employs TRBV7-2 and TRBJ2-5; TRBD2 agrees at 8 bases. V shed 5 bases, J shed 1 base, and the junction held 6 bases outside the gene matches. CDR1 SGHTA and CDR2 FQGNSA come from the germline V gene. CDR3 size: 15 residues. The chain's CDR3 is CASSVQLAVQETQYF. The CDR3 DNA is TGTGCCAGCAGCGTCCAACTAGCGGTCCAAGAGACCCAGTACTTC.